Shown below are 32 T cell receptor beta chains from a single sample sequenced in a study of cytomegalovirus exposure and HLA in healthy donors. The PCR ran on 60 Vbeta and 13 Jbeta primers. This table comes from immunoSEQ multiplex PCR, and its TCRdb copy is limited to in-frame clones, with some not included. The repertoire holds roughly 110,000 clones, with about 70% as singletons. Sequencing was done on a sample of PBMCs. Receptors were obtained from a woman aged 30 to 39 in good health and CMV-seronegative.

The chain carries TRBV27 and TRBJ1-4; D unresolved. CDR3 length equals 11 residues. Germline V gene sequence: CDR1 MNHEY, CDR2 SMNVEV (reference sequence). V lost 10 bases and J lost 7, with 10 bases in between. In DNA form, the CDR3 reads TGTGCCACCCGGAGTGGTGAAAAACTGTTTTTT. Encoded protein: CATRSGEKLFF.

This clone was seen a handful of times. The rearrangement joins TRBV18 to TRBJ1-2; D call uncertain. Germline CDR1 and CDR2: KGHSH and LQKENI. The CDR3 length is 15 residues. Trimming took 4 bases from V and 4 from J, leaving 16 bases between them. The CDR3 sequence: CASSQGGNRGYGYTF. The DNA of the CDR3 is TGTGCCAGCTCACAAGGAGGAAACAGAGGCTATGGCTACACCTTC.

The chain couples TRBV19 to TRBJ1-1; possible D gene TRBD1, 5 bases. V dropped 5 bases and J dropped 5 bases, with 9 bases sitting between them. The CDR3 runs to 12 residues. CDR1 is LNHDA, CDR2 SQIVND, per germline (reference sequence). CDR3 loop: CASSVGGTEAFF. DNA of the CDR3: TGTGCCAGTAGTGTCGGGGGTACTGAAGCTTTCTTT.

The chain combines TRBV10-3 with TRBJ1-6; D unresolved. Deletions cut 2 bases from V and 8 bases from J, with 7 bases between. This CDR3 has 13 residues. Germline V gene lookup returns CDR1 ENHRY and CDR2 SYGVKD. CDR3 nucleotides: TGTGCCATCAGTGAGGAGCGGGATTCACCCCTCCACTTT. Its translation: CAISEERDSPLHF.

V usage is TRBV5-1 and J usage is TRBJ2-1, with D possibly matching TRBD2 (5 bases). V was shortened by 0 bases and J by 5 bases, with 9 bases between the two germline ends. The CDR3 loop spans 14 amino acids. Germline V gene lookup returns CDR1 SGHRS and CDR2 YFSETQ. CDR3 DNA sequence: TGCGCCAGCAGCTTGGCGGGGATCAACAATGAGCAGTTCTTC. Residues: CASSLAGINNEQFF.

The V call is TRBV7-9, the J call TRBJ1-2; 10 positions match TRBD1. The CDR3 is made up of 18 amino acids. J lost 4 bases, V lost 7 bases, and 18 bases had no gene match. Germline assignment: CDR1 SEHNR and CDR2 FQNEAQ (reference sequence). The CDR3 sequence: CASIKPSGTGEGSYGYTF. The CDR3 DNA reads as TGTGCCAGCATTAAACCTTCCGGGACAGGGGAGGGGTCCTATGGCTACACCTTC.

This sequence joins TRBV6-5 and TRBJ1-2, with 9 bases fitting TRBD1. The ends lost 0 bases at V and 4 bases at J; junction bases unmatched: 0. Germline lookup yields CDR1 MNHEY and CDR2 SVGAGI. This CDR3 is built from 14 residues. CDR3 protein: CASSYSTGGYGYTF. The CDR3 DNA sequence: TGTGCCAGCAGTTACTCGACAGGGGGCTATGGCTACACCTTC.

V is TRBV4-1 and J is TRBJ2-5, with 7 bases fitting TRBD1. This CDR3 has 15 amino acids. Trimming at V came to 4 bases and at J to 1 base, leaving 6 bases not matched to a gene. Germline V gives CDR1 MGHRA, CDR2 YSYEKL. CDR3 in amino acids: CASSPTNRGQETQYF. The CDR3 coding sequence is TGCGCCAGCAGCCCAACGAACAGGGGCCAAGAGACCCAGTACTTC.

This clone was seen repeatedly, ten times or more. This chain connects TRBV6-4 to TRBJ2-3; the match to TRBD2 covers 7 bases. This CDR3 comprises 14 residues. Germline assignment: CDR1 MRHNA and CDR2 SNTAGT. V shed 8 bases, J shed 6 bases, and the junction held 11 bases outside the gene matches. The CDR3 loop is CASGPGGRPDTQYF. The CDR3 region has the DNA TGTGCCAGCGGTCCGGGGGGTCGCCCCGATACGCAGTATTTT.

The chain couples TRBV29-1 to TRBJ1-2; maybe TRBD1 (6 bases). Germline V CDR1 and CDR2: SQVTM, ANQGSEA. This CDR3 is built from 12 residues. Trimming took 7 bases from V and 4 from J, leaving 13 bases between them. The CDR3 bases are TGCAGCGCCTGGACAGCCTCCTATGGCTACACCTTC. Encoded protein: CSAWTASYGYTF.

This clone was found a few times. The chain carries TRBV7-2 and TRBJ2-7; D not certain. The CDR3 has 12 amino acids. Germline V gene lookup returns CDR1 SGHTA and CDR2 FQGNSA. Between the trimmed V and J ends, which lost 5 bases and 0 bases, there was a span of 5 bases. CDR3 nucleotide sequence: TGTGCCAGCAGCCCCTACTCCTACGAGCAGTACTTC. Its protein is CASSPYSYEQYF.

This clone was detected only a few times. The V and J genes are TRBV30 and TRBJ2-7; 8 positions agree with TRBD2. CDR3 size: 15 residues. Unmatched junction bases numbered 16, after V lost 5 bases and J lost 7 bases. CDR1 and CDR2 (germline): GTSNPN, SVGIG (reference sequence). The CDR3 loop is CAWGGNRNEREEQYF. DNA for the CDR3: TGTGCCTGGGGAGGTAACAGAAACGAGCGGGAGGAGCAGTACTTC.

CDR3: CASRTGRGETQYF. CDR3 DNA: TGTGCCAGTAGGACAGGGCGGGGAGAGACCCAGTACTTC. This chain connects TRBV19 to TRBJ2-5, with D maybe TRBD1 (7 bases). Looked up from germline, CDR1 is LNHDA and CDR2 is SQIVND (reference sequence). V was clipped by 6 bases and J by 4 bases, with 12 bases between them. This CDR3 is 13 amino acids long. Full variable domain (remainder filled in from reference TRBV19 and TRBJ2-5): DGGITQSPKYLFRKEGQNVTLSCEQNLNHDAMYWYRQDPGQGLRLIYYSQIVNDFQKGDIAEGYSVSREKKESFPLTVTSAQKNPTAFYLCASRTGRGETQYFGPGTRLLVL.

This clone was found once. The chain carries TRBV15 and TRBJ2-5, with TRBD2 as a possible D gene (5 bases). V lost 5 bases, J lost 4 bases, and 17 bases lay in between. Germline loops: CDR1 LNHNV, CDR2 YYDKDF (reference sequence). The CDR3 runs to 15 residues. In nucleotides, the CDR3 is TGTGCCACCAGCGGGAGCTATTCTGAACCAGAGACCCAGTACTTC. Residues: CATSGSYSEPETQYF.

This clone was counted between two and nine times. The chain recombines TRBV6-5 with TRBJ2-3, with 7 bases aligning to TRBD2. In germline, CDR1 is MNHEY, CDR2 SVGAGI. There are 14 residues in the CDR3. V lost 5 bases to trimming and J lost 2 bases; unmatched junction nucleotides: 4. The CDR3 nucleotides read TGTGCCAGCAGTACTAGCGACTACACAGATACGCAGTATTTT. This gives the protein CASSTSDYTDTQYF.

The genes are TRBV2 and TRBJ2-5; D possibly corresponds to TRBD1 (6 bases). CDR1 is SNHLY, CDR2 FYNNEI, per germline. With 5 bases removed from V and 5 bases from J, the gap between germline ends came to 12 bases. The CDR3 has 13 residues. The CDR3 loop is CASSPTGWETQYF. In DNA form, the CDR3 reads TGTGCCAGCAGTCCCACAGGGTGGGAGACCCAGTACTTC.

CDR3 region: CASYTGHSGNTIYF. CDR3 coding DNA: TGTGCCAGCTACACAGGACACTCTGGAAACACCATATATTTT. The rearrangement joins TRBV2 to TRBJ1-3; D is perhaps TRBD1 (5 bases). V shed 8 bases and J shed 0 bases, with 11 bases lying between them. Germline CDR1 reads SNHLY; CDR2 reads FYNNEI. The CDR3 length is 14 residues.

The chain employs TRBV5-1 and TRBJ2-7; the D gene is possibly TRBD2 (6 bases). V was cut by 3 bases and J by 2 bases, with 12 bases left in between. CDR1 SGHRS and CDR2 YFSETQ come from the germline V gene. The CDR3 sequence is 14 residues long. CDR3 nucleotides: TGCGCCAGCAGCTACCGGGACTCACCCTACGAGCAGTACTTC. It specifies CASSYRDSPYEQYF.

Written as DNA, the CDR3 is TGTGCCAGCAGCCAAGGGACTATCTCCTACGAGCAGTACTTC. Translation: CASSQGTISYEQYF. The rearrangement links TRBV5-4 to TRBJ2-7; 7 nucleotides match TRBD2. The CDR3 length is 14 residues. The germline V gene has CDR1 SGHNT and CDR2 YYREEE (reference sequence). The V segment lost 4 bases and the J segment 0 bases; nucleotides outside the gene matches: 4.

The chain carries TRBV5-6 and TRBJ2-5, with D uncertain. The CDR3 covers 16 residues. Trimming left V 1 base short and J 5 bases short, with 18 bases between. From germline, CDR1 is SGHDT and CDR2 YYEEEE. The CDR3 sequence: CASSLLGSHPRETQYF. Here the CDR3 DNA reads TGTGCCAGCAGCTTGCTCGGGTCACACCCGAGGGAGACCCAGTACTTC.

The genes are TRBV6-5 and TRBJ1-2; D might be TRBD1 (5 bases). Per germline, CDR1 MNHEY and CDR2 SVGAGI. V was cut by 5 bases and J by 8 bases, with 18 bases left in between. The CDR3 covers 14 residues. Here the CDR3 DNA reads TGTGCCAGCAGTCCTCAGGGCGATGGGCGCGGCTACACCTTC. Translating it yields CASSPQGDGRGYTF.

The V call is TRBV7-9, the J call TRBJ1-1; 7 bases map to TRBD1. Germline V lookup: CDR1 SEHNR, CDR2 FQNEAQ (reference sequence). J gave up 7 bases and V 5 bases, and 7 bases lay outside the gene matches. The CDR3 loop spans 13 amino acids. The DNA of the CDR3 is TGTGCCAGCAGCCTATCCCGGGACAGTGAAGCTTTCTTT. The encoded protein is CASSLSRDSEAFF.

The J gene is TRBJ2-3, the V gene TRBV5-1; 7 positions match TRBD1. The V segment lost 4 bases and the J segment 1 base; nucleotides outside the gene matches: 3. Germline V gene sequence: CDR1 SGHRS, CDR2 YFSETQ. The CDR3 length is 14 residues. The CDR3 sequence: CASSLGTGTDTQYF. The CDR3 DNA reads TGCGCCAGCAGCCTCGGGACAGGCACAGATACGCAGTATTTT.

V is TRBV30 and J is TRBJ1-2, with D hard to call. CDR1 and CDR2 from the germline V gene are GTSNPN and SVGIG (reference sequence). The length of the CDR3 is 11 residues. V lost 1 base and J lost 4, with 4 bases in between. CDR3 nucleotides: TGTGCCTGGAGTGAACTCTATGGCTACACCTTC. It translates to CAWSELYGYTF.

The V gene is TRBV7-9, the J gene TRBJ2-7; unclear D gene. Germline assignment: CDR1 SEHNR and CDR2 FQNEAQ (reference sequence). The germline V and J ends were trimmed by 4 bases and 5 bases, with 6 bases remaining between them. This CDR3 is built from 11 residues. The CDR3 loop is CASSSSHEQYF. DNA of the CDR3: TGTGCCAGCAGCTCTTCCCACGAGCAGTACTTC.

This clone was detected only once. The chain carries TRBV19 and TRBJ2-5; D possibly corresponds to TRBD2 (6 bases). CDR1 is LNHDA and CDR2 is SQIVND in the germline V gene (reference sequence). Deletions cut 7 bases from V and 5 bases from J, with 23 bases between. This CDR3 region has 16 residues. As DNA, the CDR3 is TGTGCCAGTACCGCCGGATCGGGGAGGATAAGGGAGACCCAGTACTTC. This encodes CASTAGSGRIRETQYF.

This clone appeared a few times. J is TRBJ2-2 and V is TRBV7-6; D gene ambiguous. Germline CDR1 SGHVS, CDR2 FNYEAQ. The CDR3 has 12 amino acids. V was pared by 1 base and J by 8 bases, with 5 bases between. The CDR3: CASSLVPGELFF. The CDR3 bases are TGTGCCAGCAGCTTAGTCCCGGGGGAGCTGTTTTTT.

The chain couples TRBV4-2 to TRBJ2-1; 7 bases are a match to TRBD2. This CDR3 is built from 16 residues. Unmatched junction bases numbered 10, after V lost 1 base and J lost 7 bases. Germline CDR1 reads LGHNA; CDR2 reads YNFKEQ. The CDR3 bases are TGTGCCAGCAGCCAAGGGACGGCGGGAGCTGGGAATGAGCAGTTCTTC. Translation: CASSQGTAGAGNEQFF.

The gene calls are TRBV10-3 and TRBJ1-2; maybe TRBD1 (6 bases). V dropped 5 bases and J dropped 4 bases, with 8 bases sitting between them. The CDR3 is 12 residues long. Germline CDR1 ENHRY, CDR2 SYGVKD. In DNA form, the CDR3 reads TGTGCCATCAGTACAGGGATCTATGGCTACACCTTC. The encoded protein is CAISTGIYGYTF.

V gene TRBV5-6 combines with J gene TRBJ1-3; 8 bases line up with TRBD1. Trimming took 5 bases from V and 4 from J; bases not matched to a gene: 5. In germline, CDR1 is SGHDT, CDR2 YYEEEE. The CDR3 runs 14 residues. This CDR3 is CASRGQGLGNTIYF. The DNA of the CDR3 is TGTGCCAGCAGAGGACAGGGCCTGGGAAACACCATATATTTT.

The rearrangement joins TRBV5-1 to TRBJ2-2; D is perhaps TRBD1 (6 bases). The CDR3 extends over 17 amino acids. V was shortened by 2 bases and J by 1 base, with 15 bases between the two germline ends. CDR1 is SGHRS, CDR2 YFSETQ, per germline. The CDR3 DNA reads as TGCGCCAGCAGCTTCCCCAAGACAGGCCTGAACACCGGGGAGCTGTTTTTT. As protein: CASSFPKTGLNTGELFF.

The V gene is TRBV30, the J gene TRBJ1-2, with D possibly matching TRBD1 (5 bases). The CDR3 has 13 residues. Germline V gene sequence: CDR1 GTSNPN, CDR2 SVGIG (reference sequence). Between the trimmed V and J ends, which lost 1 base and 2 bases, there was a span of 8 bases. Here the CDR3 reads CAWSGGGNYGYTF. CDR3 coding DNA: TGTGCCTGGAGTGGGGGGGGAAACTATGGCTACACCTTC.